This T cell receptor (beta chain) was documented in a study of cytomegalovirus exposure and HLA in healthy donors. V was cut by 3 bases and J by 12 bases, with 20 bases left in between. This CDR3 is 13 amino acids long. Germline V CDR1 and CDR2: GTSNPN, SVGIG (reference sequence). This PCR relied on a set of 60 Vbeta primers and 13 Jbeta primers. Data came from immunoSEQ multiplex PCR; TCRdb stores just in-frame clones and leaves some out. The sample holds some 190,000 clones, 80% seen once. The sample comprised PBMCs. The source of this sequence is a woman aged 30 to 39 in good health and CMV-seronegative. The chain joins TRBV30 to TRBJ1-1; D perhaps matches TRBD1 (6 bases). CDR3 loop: CAWSDNTGTWTFF. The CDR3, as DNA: TGTGCCTGGAGCGACAACACAGGGACCTGGACTTTCTTT.